Below, 9 T cell receptor beta chains from the same sample are listed, as sequenced in a study of blood T cell repertoires in COVID-19. Clones were read by immunoSEQ multiplex PCR, and TCRdb kept only the in-frame ones, dropping some. Of around 330,000 clones in the sample, roughly 88% were seen once. Sequencing was performed on peripheral blood. Receptors were obtained from a woman between 50 and 59 years old with active or convalescent COVID-19.

This chain joins TRBV7-2 and TRBJ2-3; D unresolved. Trimming cost V 7 bases and J 2 bases, with 4 bases left between them. CDR1 and CDR2 (germline): SGHTA, FQGNSA. The CDR3 sequence is 11 residues long. The CDR3 sequence: CASTLTDTQYF. Written as DNA, the CDR3 is TGTGCCAGCACCCTCACAGATACGCAGTATTTT.

This chain joins TRBV21-1 and TRBJ1-6; TRBD1, as called in the table, went unchecked against the DNA. TRBV21-1 is listed as a pseudogene. The CDR3 contains 19 residues. The CDR3 coding sequence is TGTGCCAGCAGCACCGTTGAAGACAGGGGACCCTCCTATAATTCACCCCTCCACTTT. It is translated as CASSTVEDRGPSYNSPLHF.

The chain is built from TRBV5-6 and TRBJ2-4; 7 bases align to TRBD1. Germline values: CDR1 SGHDT, CDR2 YYEEEE. There are 15 residues in the CDR3. V shed 4 bases, J shed 0 bases, and the junction held 4 bases outside the gene matches. CDR3 in DNA: TGTGCCAGCAGCCGGAGGACAGGAGCCAAAAACATTCAGTACTTC. It encodes CASSRRTGAKNIQYF.

The chain couples TRBV12-3 or TRBV12-4 to TRBJ1-1; D gene ambiguous. This CDR3 contains 12 residues. Trimming removed 1 base from V and 5 bases from J, with 5 bases in between. CDR3 bases: TGTGCCAGCAGTTTAGTCTATACTGAAGCTTTCTTT. Translation gives CASSLVYTEAFF.

The chain is built from TRBV28 and TRBJ1-3; D perhaps matches TRBD1 (6 bases). This CDR3 contains 14 residues. The V and J ends lost 9 bases and 0 bases respectively, with 12 bases between them. From germline, CDR1 is MDHEN and CDR2 SYDVKM. The CDR3 loop reads CASMTGFSGNTIYF. The CDR3 DNA reads as TGTGCCAGTATGACAGGCTTCTCTGGAAACACCATATATTTT.

The V and J genes are TRBV2 and TRBJ1-1; a possible D gene is TRBD1 (6 bases). Trimming shortened V by 6 bases and J by 7 bases, and 9 bases separated the two germline ends. The CDR3 sequence is 11 residues long. Per the germline V gene, CDR1 is SNHLY and CDR2 is FYNNEI. CDR3 in amino acids: CASRGQFEAFF. Written as DNA, the CDR3 is TGTGCCAGCAGAGGACAGTTTGAAGCTTTCTTT.

This rearrangement joins TRBV29-1 to TRBJ2-1, with 7 bases identical to TRBD2. This CDR3 is 17 amino acids long. V lost 0 bases, J lost 0 bases, and 8 bases stayed unmatched. Per germline, CDR1 SQVTM and CDR2 ANQGSEA. CDR3 bases: TGCAGCGTTGAAGAGGTGGCGGGGGTCCCCTCCTACAATGAGCAGTTCTTC. Translation: CSVEEVAGVPSYNEQFF.

The chain employs TRBV24-1 and TRBJ2-7; TRBD1 might be the D (5 bases). This CDR3 region has 11 residues. V shed 10 bases and J shed 2 bases, with 8 bases lying between them. CDR1 KGHDR and CDR2 SFDVKD come from the germline V gene. Written as DNA, the CDR3 is TGTGCCACGGGCAGGGCCTACGAGCAGTACTTC. It codes for CATGRAYEQYF.

The chain couples TRBV7-9 to TRBJ2-1; perhaps TRBD1 as D (6 bases). The germline gives CDR1 SEHNR, CDR2 FQNEAQ (reference sequence). The CDR3 spans 15 residues. V dropped 6 bases and J dropped 1 base, with 13 bases sitting between them. CDR3 protein: CASRPQGHSYNEQFF. DNA for the CDR3: TGTGCCAGCAGACCACAGGGTCATTCCTACAATGAGCAGTTCTTC.